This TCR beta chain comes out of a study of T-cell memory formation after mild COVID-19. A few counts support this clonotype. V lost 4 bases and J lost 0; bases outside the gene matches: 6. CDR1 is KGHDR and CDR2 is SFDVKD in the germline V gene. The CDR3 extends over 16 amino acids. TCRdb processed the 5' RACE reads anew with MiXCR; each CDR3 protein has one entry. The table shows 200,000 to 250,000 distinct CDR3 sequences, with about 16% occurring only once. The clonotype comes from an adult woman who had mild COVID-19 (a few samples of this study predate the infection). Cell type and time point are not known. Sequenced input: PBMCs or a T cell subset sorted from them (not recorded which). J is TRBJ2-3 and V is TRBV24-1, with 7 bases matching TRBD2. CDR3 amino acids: CATSEVAGSSTDTQYF. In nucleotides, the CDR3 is TGTGCCACCAGTGAAGTAGCGGGCTCTAGCACAGATACGCAGTATTTT.